This T cell receptor beta chain was sequenced for a study of metastatic and nonmetastatic thyroid tumors. At the level of the study: Comparative analysis of repertoires was undertaken across blood and tumor or nodule tissue obtained from malignant and benign thyroid patients. Study results and limitations: Versus benign nodules, malignant thyroid tumors reportedly had significantly higher TCR beta diversity, in blood and tumor.

As processed by the authors: Differences in CDR3 between clinicopathological groups were drawn on to build a classifier intended to discriminate distant-metastatic papillary thyroid cancer patients. Through MiXCR, TCRdb re-clonotyped the PCR reads. The V and J calls were not made by the authors but by TCRdb's processing. The table has about 92,000 clones, just under 15% seen once. Thyroid surgery was preceded by no treatment in any patient. This clone was seen only a few times. Its matching antigen is unknown. Germline-derived CDR1 and CDR2 are DFQATT and SNEGSKA (reference sequence). V lost 2 bases, J lost 3 bases, and 7 bases lay in between. The CDR3 sequence is 12 residues long.

The genes are TRBV20-1 and TRBJ2-5; TRBD1 is a possible D gene (5 bases). Material for sequencing was blood. This clonotype originated in a female donor with papillary thyroid cancer or a benign thyroid nodule (not recorded which). Some clones in this sample may be carry-over from other donors' samples. The DNA of the CDR3 is TGCAGTGCTAGACAGGGTGAAGAGACCCAGTACTTC. Protein: CSARQGEETQYF.